Sequencing of this TCR beta chain was carried out in a study of T-cell memory formation after mild COVID-19. Study context: Largely, the TCR clusters proved donor specific.

TCRdb re-called the 5' RACE reads through MiXCR, storing one row per CDR3 protein. The repertoire holds 300,000 or so distinct CDR3 sequences, with 15% as singletons. Study findings and constraints: Some clones that responded were present in memory (sampled pre-infection), which suggests cross-reactive memory joined.

This clonotype was seen many times. The antigen remains undetermined. This CDR3 has 12 amino acids. Trimming took off 9 bases at V and 4 bases at J, with 8 bases between the two ends. CDR1 and CDR2 (germline): KGHDR, SFDVKD. The V gene is TRBV24-1, the J gene TRBJ2-2; D possibly corresponds to TRBD1 (5 bases). The sample comprised PBMCs or a T cell subset sorted from them (not recorded which). The origin of this receptor is a young man who had mild COVID-19 (a few samples of this study predate the infection). Cell type and time point are not known. The CDR3 bases are TGTGCCACCGGGGCGAGCACCGGGGAGCTGTTTTTT. Translated: CATGASTGELFF.